The 9 T cell receptor beta chains given below trace back to one sample, sequenced in a study of T cell changes during pregnancy in multiple sclerosis. Sequencing used immunoSEQ multiplex PCR; TCRdb keeps in-frame clones, though not all of them. The repertoire has about 36,000 clones, roughly 90% of them found once; the top ten carry roughly 10%. The material sequenced was CD8+ T cells from peripheral blood mononuclear cells, taken in the third trimester of pregnancy. The receptor source for this set is a female donor with multiple sclerosis, enrolled in a pregnancy study.

The chain links TRBV6-4 to TRBJ2-3; the match to TRBD2 covers 11 bases. The germline V gene has CDR1 MRHNA and CDR2 SNTAGT. V was pared by 3 bases and J by 1 base, with 0 bases of the junction left unmatched. The CDR3 extends over 15 amino acids. The DNA for the CDR3 is TGTGCCAGCAGTGAGACTAGCGGGGGCACAGATACGCAGTATTTT. This sequence encodes CASSETSGGTDTQYF.

V and J are TRBV5-1 and TRBJ2-5; the D gene is possibly TRBD1 (6 bases). V gave up 2 bases and J gave up 5 bases, with 10 bases separating them. Germline assignment: CDR1 SGHRS and CDR2 YFSETQ. This CDR3 region has 13 residues. The DNA for the CDR3 is TGCGCCAGCAGCTTCAGGGGAGCCGAGACCCAGTACTTC. Protein: CASSFRGAETQYF.

The chain employs TRBV19 and TRBJ2-1; 9 nucleotides line up with TRBD2. The CDR3 consists of 15 residues. The germline V gene has CDR1 LNHDA and CDR2 SQIVND (reference sequence). J gave up 4 bases and V 3 bases, and 4 bases lay outside the gene matches. This CDR3 is CASSIISGGYNEQFF. The CDR3 nucleotides read TGTGCCAGTAGTATTATTAGCGGGGGATACAATGAGCAGTTCTTC.

The chain carries TRBV2 and TRBJ1-2, with TRBD1 identical over 9 bases. The ends lost 6 bases at V and 3 bases at J; junction bases unmatched: 8. CDR1 is SNHLY and CDR2 is FYNNEI in the germline V gene. This CDR3 region has 15 residues. CDR3 sequence reads: CASRATGGADYGYTF. CDR3 nucleotides: TGTGCCAGCAGAGCAACAGGGGGCGCCGACTATGGCTACACCTTC.

In this sample, this clone turned up a few times. This chain connects TRBV27 to TRBJ2-7, with 8 bases identical to TRBD1. There are 13 residues in the CDR3. The trim removed 3 bases at V and 6 bases at J, leaving 4 bases unmatched. The germline CDR1 and CDR2 sequences are MNHEY and SMNVEV (reference sequence). Written as DNA, the CDR3 is TGTGCCAGCAGTTTCGACAGGGGTTCCGAGCAGTACTTC. Its protein product is CASSFDRGSEQYF.

The chain is built from TRBV6-1 and TRBJ1-1, with unresolved D. This CDR3 is 16 amino acids long. Deletions cut 0 bases from V and 4 bases from J, with 15 bases between. Germline loops: CDR1 MNHNS, CDR2 SASEGT. CDR3: CASSEAPGIKSTEAFF. The DNA of the CDR3 is TGTGCCAGCAGTGAAGCCCCGGGGATAAAGTCCACTGAAGCTTTCTTT.

This chain joins TRBV5-5 and TRBJ2-7, with TRBD2 matching 16 bases. The CDR3 is 17 amino acids. CDR1 is SGHKS and CDR2 is YYEKEE in the germline V gene (reference sequence). Trimming cost V 4 bases and J 5 bases; bases outside gene matches: 9. The CDR3 DNA sequence: TGTGCCAGCAGCAGACACCCGGGACTAGCGGGAGGGGACGAGCAGTACTTC. Protein product: CASSRHPGLAGGDEQYF.

The chain employs TRBV9 and TRBJ1-5, with a weak D call TRBD1 (5 bases). Trimming took 0 bases from V and 0 from J, leaving 13 bases between them. Germline V gene sequence: CDR1 SGDLS, CDR2 YYNGEE. CDR3 length equals 17 residues. As DNA, the CDR3 is TGTGCCAGCAGCGTAGGCGGGGACCCATATAGCAATCAGCCCCAGCATTTT. This sequence encodes CASSVGGDPYSNQPQHF.

This chain connects TRBV27 to TRBJ2-7; 8 nucleotides match TRBD1. CDR3 length: 15 residues. Unmatched junction bases numbered 8, after V lost 5 bases and J lost 2 bases. Germline lookup yields CDR1 MNHEY and CDR2 SMNVEV (reference sequence). The DNA of the CDR3 is TGTGCCAGCAGTCCGATGACAGGGGTTGCCTACGAGCAGTACTTC. It yields the protein CASSPMTGVAYEQYF.